This TCR beta chain was sequenced during a study of T cells after yellow fever vaccination. Notes on the study in general: Abundant clonotypes from the bulk population could get into FACS-sorted repertoires as contaminants. Reappearing after the booster were most of the clones from primary vaccination (96% CD4, around 88% CD8). A small share of clonotypes appeared in both CD4 and CD8 compartments.

This clonotype has ten or more counts. As yet, its antigen is unknown. Each CDR3 protein is one row after TCRdb ran MiXCR on the 5' RACE reads. The table lists 250,000 or so distinct CDR3 sequences, 3.6% of them singletons, with around 19% in the top ten. The sequence was collected from a man in his late teens or twenties who received the YFV17D yellow fever vaccine. The material was PBMCs, obtained 15 days after the yellow fever booster vaccination.

CDR3 DNA: TGTGCCAGCAGCTTGGCGGACAGGGGCACAGATACGCAGTATTTT. Encoded protein: CASSLADRGTDTQYF. V usage is TRBV5-4 and J usage is TRBJ2-3; TRBD1 agrees at 8 bases. CDR3 length equals 15 residues. The ends lost 0 bases at V and 1 base at J; junction bases unmatched: 1. CDR1 is SGHNT and CDR2 is YYREEE in the germline V gene (reference sequence).